This entry concerns a single T cell receptor (beta chain). The data are from a study of blood T cell repertoires in COVID-19. Study-wide background: PBMCs, B-cell-depleted T cells, or T cells were the source of the cDNA or gDNA that made up the material.

The table came from immunoSEQ multiplex PCR; TCRdb's copy has only in-frame clones and leaves some out. Of about 180,000 clones listed, approximately 84% are singletons. In germline, CDR1 is SGHRS, CDR2 YFSETQ. Trimming removed 0 bases at V and 3 bases at J, with 16 bases between. The CDR3 extends over 16 amino acids. Those enrolled, adults aged roughly 18 to 89 years, came from fewer than 25 US areas. Allocation to cohorts depended on clinical history reported by the participants. The chain links TRBV5-1 to TRBJ2-7, with D maybe TRBD1 (5 bases). The TCR sequence derives from a human donor with acute COVID-19. The donor label of this sample is uncertain. The sequenced material came from PBMCs or T cells enriched from blood (not recorded which). Here the CDR3 reads CASSLGASGPGYEQYF. CDR3 nucleotide sequence: TGCGCCAGCAGCTTGGGGGCCTCAGGGCCAGGCTACGAGCAGTACTTC.